The rows below give T cell receptor beta chains drawn from one sample of a study of technical replicates of blood from a handful of donors. Assay: immunoSEQ multiplex PCR; the TCRdb copy retains only in-frame clones and omits some. The table lists around 75,000 clones, 75% to 95% of them singletons, with under 0.3% in the top ten. The sample comprised T cells isolated from PBMCs. These TCRs come from a human donor in good health. CDR3s include the opening cysteine and the closing phenylalanine or tryptophan. The D gene is left open where the match is weak. Clone sizes are given selectively: once, few, many, or a class where the clone is expanded.

CDR3 DNA | CDR3 protein | V gene | clone size | J gene | CDR3 length | D gene
TGTGCCAGCAGCGGGACAGGGGATGGCCAAGAGACCCAGTACTTC | CASSGTGDGQETQYF | TRBV7-9 | NA | TRBJ2-5 | 15 | TRBD1
TGCGCCAGCAGCCCGTCGACAGGGGGGTTTTACACTGAAGCTTTCTTT | CASSPSTGGFYTEAFF | TRBV4-1 | NA | TRBJ1-1 | 16 | TRBD1
TGTGCCAGCAGCTCACCTAGAGACACCGGGGAGCTGTTTTTT | CASSSPRDTGELFF | TRBV11-3 | once | TRBJ2-2 | 14 | NA
TGTGCCAGCAGAAAGGACAGACAAGAGACCCAGTACTTC | CASRKDRQETQYF | TRBV2 | NA | TRBJ2-5 | 13 | NA
TGTGCCAGCAGCTTAGGGGGCCTGAACACCGGGGAGCTGTTTTTT | CASSLGGLNTGELFF | TRBV11-2 | NA | TRBJ2-2 | 15 | NA
TGCGCCAGCAGCACCCAGGCGAATCAGCCCCAGCATTTT | CASSTQANQPQHF | TRBV4-1 | NA | TRBJ1-5 | 13 | NA
TGTGCCAGCAACATAAGGACTAGTGATTATGAGCAGTTCTTC | CASNIRTSDYEQFF | TRBV6-1 | NA | TRBJ2-1 | 14 | TRBD2
TGTGCCAGCAGCGTTGGACAGGGCACAGATACGCAGTATTTT | CASSVGQGTDTQYF | TRBV7-3 | NA | TRBJ2-3 | 14 | TRBD1
TGCGCCAGCCGGGACAGAGACACCGGGGAGCTGTTTTTT | CASRDRDTGELFF | TRBV5-1 | few | TRBJ2-2 | 13 | TRBD1
TGTGCCAGCAGCTTATGGGACTATCAAGAGACCCAGTACTTC | CASSLWDYQETQYF | TRBV7-6 | once | TRBJ2-5 | 14 | TRBD2
TGTGCCAGCAGCTTACTAGGGGGATCCTACAATGAGCAGTTCTTC | CASSLLGGSYNEQFF | TRBV11-2 | once | TRBJ2-1 | 15 | NA
TGTGCCAGCAGCCGGGGACACAACACTGAAGCTTTCTTT | CASSRGHNTEAFF | TRBV7-6 | NA | TRBJ1-1 | 13 | NA
TGTGCCAGTAAGGACAGGGGGGTCTATGGCTACACCTTC | CASKDRGVYGYTF | TRBV19 | NA | TRBJ1-2 | 13 | TRBD1
TGTGCCAGCAGCGTAGCTACGGGAAAGGTGGTCGAGCAGTACTTC | CASSVATGKVVEQYF | TRBV9 | NA | TRBJ2-7 | 15 | NA
TGTGCCAGCACCTTGGGGACAGGGACCAACTATGGCTACACCTTC | CASTLGTGTNYGYTF | TRBV6-1 | NA | TRBJ1-2 | 15 | TRBD1
TGTGCCAGCAGCTTAATTACGGGGAGCGTCTACGAGCAGTACTTC | CASSLITGSVYEQYF | TRBV7-2 | NA | TRBJ2-7 | 15 | NA
TGTGCCAGCAGACGGACAGACATCTCCTACGAGCAGTACTTC | CASRRTDISYEQYF | TRBV5-5 | NA | TRBJ2-7 | 14 | NA
TGTGCCAGCTCATACCCCCCCACGACAGACATGAACACTGAAGCTTTCTTT | CASSYPPTTDMNTEAFF | TRBV18 | few | TRBJ1-1 | 17 | NA